One and the same sample provided the 19 T cell receptor beta chains below, sequenced in a study of blood T cells in healthy people across ages (dated by TCRdb to 2013 to 2016). Libraries were made using 5' RACE. Instrument on record: Illumina HiSeq 2500. A second about 7 to 12 cycle PCR used a sample-barcoded 5' primer and a J-beta primer mix. Clones were called with MiXCR by TCRdb after fastp trimmed the public reads at Q25, and only in-frame beta chains were retained. Each entry is one CDR3 protein sequence, shown with its most common DNA and genes. In this sample the table shows 1,500,000 or so distinct CDR3 sequences, roughly 64% of which occur a single time. The ten largest clones represent roughly 7% of the sample. The sample was blood. The receptors shown here come from a man between 18 and 29 years old in good health.

In its sample, this clonotype was seen many times. The genes are TRBV7-2 and TRBJ1-2, with TRBD1 identical over 10 bases. Losses at the gene ends were 1 base for V and 0 bases for J; bases not matched to a gene: 2. The CDR3 spans 16 residues. Germline V gene data show CDR1 as SGHTA and CDR2 as FQGNSA. Here the CDR3 reads CASSLGGTGANYGYTF. The CDR3 nucleotides read TGTGCCAGCAGCTTAGGAGGGACAGGGGCTAACTATGGCTACACCTTC.

The sample holds a few counts of this clonotype. V usage is TRBV7-2 and J usage is TRBJ1-5; 9 bases are shared with TRBD1. Trimming at V came to 4 bases and at J to 2 bases, leaving 0 bases not matched to a gene. The CDR3 loop spans 14 amino acids. Germline CDR1 reads SGHTA; CDR2 reads FQGNSA. For the CDR3, the DNA is TGTGCCAGCAGCTGGACAGGGGGCAATCAGCCCCAGCATTTT. Encoded protein: CASSWTGGNQPQHF.

The rearrangement joins TRBV16 to TRBJ1-4; the D is unclear. Germline lookup yields CDR1 KGHSY and CDR2 FQNENV. Trimming took 0 bases from V and 0 from J, leaving 8 bases between them. This CDR3 spans 16 amino acids. The CDR3, as DNA: TGTGCCAGCAGCCAATCGCGCCGAACAACTAATGAAAAACTGTTTTTT. This sequence encodes CASSQSRRTTNEKLFF.

This rearrangement joins TRBV5-5 to TRBJ2-7; D uncertain. Germline V lookup: CDR1 SGHKS, CDR2 YYEKEE (reference sequence). Trimming removed 0 bases at V and 0 bases at J, with 10 bases between. The CDR3 spans 15 residues. CDR3 nucleotides: TGTGCCAGCAGCTTGGATACTCCGAGCTCCTACGAGCAGTACTTC. Its protein product is CASSLDTPSSYEQYF.

CDR3 region: CASSLLPGADTQYF. The CDR3 DNA reads as TGCGCCAGCAGCTTGTTGCCGGGAGCAGATACGCAGTATTTT. The V gene is TRBV5-1, the J gene TRBJ2-3; tentative D call: TRBD2 (6 bases). Germline values: CDR1 SGHRS, CDR2 YFSETQ. There are 14 residues in the CDR3. Trimming took 1 base from V and 4 from J, leaving 10 bases between them.

The rearrangement joins TRBV12-3 or TRBV12-4 to TRBJ2-5; 8 bases are a match to TRBD2. The CDR3 runs to 15 residues. Trimming took 9 bases from V and 0 from J; bases not matched to a gene: 9. The CDR3 region has the DNA TGTGCCAGTACCGACGAGCGGGAGCACCAAGAGACCCAGTACTTC. It translates to CASTDEREHQETQYF.

This clonotype was observed a few times. V and J are TRBV10-3 and TRBJ2-7; 7 bases line up with TRBD1. The CDR3 consists of 13 residues. Germline values: CDR1 ENHRY, CDR2 SYGVKD. Trimming took 10 bases from V and 4 from J; bases not matched to a gene: 10. CDR3 loop: CATLGQDKYEQYF. CDR3 DNA: TGTGCCACATTAGGACAGGATAAGTACGAGCAGTACTTC.

This clonotype turned up a few times. The chain links TRBV10-3 to TRBJ2-5, with 7 bases identical to TRBD1. TRBJ2-7 matches the DNA end more closely, so the J call is doubtful. The CDR3 contains 14 residues. Per the germline V gene, CDR1 is ENHRY and CDR2 is SYGVKD. CDR3 nucleotides: TGTGCCATCAGCCGGGACCCAGGGGGCTACGAGCAGTACTTC. It specifies CAISRDPGGYEQYF.

The V gene is TRBV29-1, the J gene TRBJ1-2; 12 nucleotides agree with TRBD1. The J segment lost 7 bases and the V segment lost 1 base, leaving 7 bases of the junction unmatched. This CDR3 has 15 amino acids. The germline CDR1 and CDR2 sequences are SQVTM and ANQGSEA. CDR3 bases: TGCAGCGTTGAAGGTCGTGGGACAGGGGGCACTGGCTACACCTTC. Translated: CSVEGRGTGGTGYTF.

The gene calls are TRBV20-1 and TRBJ2-3; 16 bases are shared with TRBD2. The V segment lost 6 bases and the J segment 6 bases; nucleotides outside the gene matches: 9. CDR1 and CDR2 from the germline V gene are DFQATT and SNEGSKA (reference sequence). CDR3 length: 16 amino acids. The CDR3 DNA reads TGCAGTGCAAGGCCGGGACTAGCGGGGGGGCAGGATACGCAGTATTTT. Its translation is CSARPGLAGGQDTQYF.

This clonotype was counted between two and nine times. CDR3 loop: CASSPTSSGGYTF. The CDR3 DNA is TGTGCCAGCAGCCCAACGTCCTCTGGTGGCTACACCTTC. The V gene is TRBV14, the J gene TRBJ1-2, with no clear D. The germline CDR1 and CDR2 sequences are SGHDN and FVKESK. Trimming took off 4 bases at V and 7 bases at J, with 13 bases between the two ends. The CDR3 is 13 amino acids.

This CDR3 is CASSSQGSNIQYF. The DNA for the CDR3 is TGTGCCAGCAGCTCTCAGGGCTCAAACATTCAGTACTTC. V gene TRBV7-9 combines with J gene TRBJ2-4; tentatively, D is TRBD1 (5 bases). The CDR3 extends over 13 amino acids. Germline V CDR1 and CDR2: SEHNR, FQNEAQ (reference sequence). Trimming cost V 4 bases and J 6 bases, with 10 bases left between them. The full variable domain, its missing parts supplied by reference TRBV7-9 and TRBJ2-4, is DTGVSQNPRHKITKRGQNVTFRCDPISEHNRLYWYRQTLGQGPEFLTYFQNEAQLEKSRLLSDRFSAERPKGSFSTLEIQRTEQGDSAMYLCASSSQGSNIQYFGAGTRLSVL.

The table lists this clonotype with a few counts. This chain joins TRBV4-2 and TRBJ2-7; no clear D. The CDR3 has 13 residues. Trimming left V 5 bases short and J 4 bases short, with 12 bases between. CDR1 and CDR2 from the germline V gene are LGHNA and YNFKEQ. Written as DNA, the CDR3 is TGTGCCAGCAGCTCCCAAAGATCGTACGAGCAGTACTTC. This codes for CASSSQRSYEQYF.

The chain links TRBV29-1 to TRBJ1-2; tentatively, D is TRBD1 (5 bases). V was clipped by 7 bases and J by 8 bases, with 14 bases between them. CDR1 is SQVTM, CDR2 ANQGSEA, per germline. The CDR3 length is 11 residues. The CDR3: CSGEVRDGYTF. The DNA of the CDR3 is TGCAGCGGTGAGGTCAGGGACGGCTACACCTTC.

This clonotype was detected once. The rearrangement links TRBV29-1 to TRBJ1-1; no firm D call. V lost 6 bases and J lost 1, with 12 bases in between. Germline CDR1 reads SQVTM; CDR2 reads ANQGSEA. The CDR3 is 13 amino acids. CDR3 coding DNA: TGCAGCGTGACGTTAGGCGGGAACACTGAAGCTTTCTTT. Encoded protein: CSVTLGGNTEAFF.

The chain recombines TRBV5-1 with TRBJ2-5; weak D call: TRBD1 (6 bases). The CDR3 totals 15 residues. Germline V CDR1 and CDR2: SGHRS, YFSETQ. V gave up 0 bases and J gave up 5 bases, with 14 bases separating them. The CDR3 DNA reads TGCGCCAGCAGCTTGGAGGGCAGGGGAATGGAGACCCAGTACTTC. It encodes CASSLEGRGMETQYF.

CDR3 DNA: TGTGCCAGCGGAAGACAGGGACCTTACTATGGCTACACCTTC. Translating it yields CASGRQGPYYGYTF. The chain employs TRBV27 and TRBJ1-2; TRBD1 matches 7 bases. CDR3 size: 14 residues. Losses at the gene ends were 8 bases for V and 3 bases for J; bases not matched to a gene: 9. Germline CDR1 MNHEY, CDR2 SMNVEV (reference sequence).

This clonotype was detected a few times. This chain joins TRBV5-6 and TRBJ2-4, with D possibly being TRBD1 or TRBD2 (6 bases each). This CDR3 has 14 residues. CDR1 and CDR2 (germline): SGHDT, YYEEEE. V dropped 0 bases and J dropped 6 bases, with 10 bases sitting between them. The CDR3 loop is CASSLEQGLNIQYF. The CDR3 DNA reads TGTGCCAGCAGCTTGGAACAGGGACTAAACATTCAGTACTTC.

A note on this clonotype: Its ends do not fully match the called genes, so a read error is possible. This chain joins TRBV6-2 or TRBV6-3 and TRBJ2-7, with 7 bases that match TRBD1. The CDR3 is 13 amino acids. CDR1 is MNHEY and CDR2 is SVGEGT in the germline V gene. CDR3 sequence reads: CDSSYGRGYEQYF. Here the CDR3 DNA reads TGTGACAGCAGTTACGGCAGGGGGTACGAGCAGTACTTC.